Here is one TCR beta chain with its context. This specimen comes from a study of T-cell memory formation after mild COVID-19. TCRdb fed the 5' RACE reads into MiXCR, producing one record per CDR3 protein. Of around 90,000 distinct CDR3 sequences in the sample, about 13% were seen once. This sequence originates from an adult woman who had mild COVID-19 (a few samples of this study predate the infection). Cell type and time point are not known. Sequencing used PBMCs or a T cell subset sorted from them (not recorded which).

The CDR3: CASTLEGTGGYEQYF. The CDR3 nucleotides read TGTGCCAGTACCCTAGAAGGGACAGGGGGCTACGAGCAGTACTTC. The genes are TRBV19 and TRBJ2-7; 11 bases fit TRBD1. The V gene's germline CDR1 is LNHDA and CDR2 SQIVND (reference sequence). Unmatched junction bases numbered 8, after V lost 7 bases and J lost 3 bases. The CDR3 has 15 amino acids.